Shown below are 24 T cell receptor beta chains from a single sample sequenced in a study of lung T cells in sarcoidosis with Löfgren's syndrome. TCRdb re-called the reads with MiXCR, one entry per CDR3 protein. Of 50,000 to 65,000 distinct CDR3 sequences listed, 21% were seen once; the top ten hold about 2.5%. The sample taken for sequencing was CD4+ T cells from PBMCs. The receptors derive from a human donor with sarcoidosis (Löfgren's syndrome or another form), or a control subject (not recorded which).

The sample holds many counts of this clonotype. This chain links TRBV4-1 with TRBJ2-7, with 8 bases identical to TRBD2. Germline V gives CDR1 MGHRA, CDR2 YSYEKL. The trim removed 4 bases at V and 1 base at J, leaving 3 bases unmatched. CDR3 length: 14 amino acids. The CDR3 sequence: CASSRQRESYEQYF. The CDR3 nucleotides are TGCGCCAGCAGCCGCCAGCGGGAGTCCTACGAGCAGTACTTC.

The chain is built from TRBV29-1 and TRBJ1-3; D remains ambiguous. The CDR3 covers 13 residues. Germline loops: CDR1 SQVTM, CDR2 ANQGSEA. V shed 6 bases and J shed 5 bases, with 14 bases lying between them. CDR3 bases: TGCAGCGTCATGCCTATTAATCGAAACACCATATATTTT. Translating it yields CSVMPINRNTIYF.

Many counts were recorded for this clonotype. A junction end diverges from the germline sequence, so it may reflect a read error. This chain uses TRBV7-2 with TRBJ2-1; 8 bases are shared with TRBD2. This CDR3 is built from 13 residues. CDR1 is SGHTA and CDR2 is FQGNSA in the germline V gene. As DNA, the CDR3 is TGTGCCAGCAGCTTAGAGCGGGAGAGTCCCAAAGTCTTC. It specifies CASSLERESPKVF.

This clonotype was seen at least ten times. The CDR3: CASRKGPSYNEQFF. CDR3 coding DNA: TGTGCCAGCAGAAAAGGACCCTCCTACAATGAGCAGTTCTTC. The chain links TRBV7-2 to TRBJ2-1; D gene ambiguous. Trimming took 6 bases from V and 0 from J, leaving 9 bases between them. Germline values: CDR1 SGHTA, CDR2 FQGNSA. The CDR3 covers 14 residues.

This clonotype has ten or more counts. The CDR3 sequence: CSAWDRVGSGYTF. The DNA of the CDR3 is TGCAGTGCCTGGGACAGGGTTGGGTCTGGCTACACCTTC. The rearrangement uses TRBV20-1 and TRBJ1-2; TRBD1 matches at 9 bases. Looked up from germline, CDR1 is DFQATT and CDR2 is SNEGSKA (reference sequence). The V gene end was trimmed by 6 bases and the J gene end by 7 bases; junction bases not matched to a gene: 9. The CDR3 runs 13 residues.

With respect to this clonotype: The junction does not match germline at one end; this may be a read error. V is TRBV6-5 and J is TRBJ1-1; 9 bases agree with TRBD1. CDR1 and CDR2 (germline): MNHEY, SVGAGI. This CDR3 region has 15 residues. CDR3 bases: TGTGCCAGCAGTTCGGGACAGGGCGGGAACGCTGAAGCTTTCTTT. Amino acids: CASSSGQGGNAEAFF.

This clonotype has a count of ten or more. The CDR3 region has the DNA TGTGCCACCAGCAGAGAAGGGACGACGGACACCATATATTTT. It encodes CATSREGTTDTIYF. The rearrangement links TRBV15 to TRBJ1-3; a weak D match, TRBD1 (5 bases). Germline values: CDR1 LNHNV, CDR2 YYDKDF (reference sequence). The V gene lost 0 bases and the J gene lost 8 bases, with 11 bases spanning the gap. This CDR3 contains 14 residues.

Worth noting for this clonotype: This may stem from a read error, because a much larger clone lies one nucleotide away. V is TRBV28 and J is TRBJ2-3; TRBD1 agrees at 10 bases. The CDR3 covers 16 residues. J was trimmed by 0 bases and V by 7 bases; bases with no gene match: 7. CDR1 and CDR2 from the germline V gene are MDHEN and SYDVKM. CDR3 nucleotides: TGTGCCAGCAAGGACAGGGGGGTTCTTAGCACAGATACGCAGTATTTT. Protein sequence: CASKDRGVLSTDTQYF.

This clonotype occurred many times. This chain links TRBV27 with TRBJ2-6, with a possible D match to TRBD1 (5 bases). Looked up from germline, CDR1 is MNHEY and CDR2 is SMNVEV (reference sequence). The CDR3 length is 19 residues. Trimming took 1 base from V and 0 from J, leaving 16 bases between them. The CDR3 DNA sequence: TGTGCCAGCAGTTTATGGGCGACAGCAGTAAACTCTGGGGCCAACGTCCTGACTTTC. It yields the protein CASSLWATAVNSGANVLTF.

V is TRBV6-2 or TRBV6-3 and J is TRBJ2-7, with 10 bases fitting TRBD1. Germline V gene data show CDR1 as MNHEY and CDR2 as SVGEGT. This CDR3 has 15 amino acids. The CDR3 reads CASSNPGTGVYEQCV. DNA of the CDR3: TGTGCCAGCAGCAACCCCGGGACAGGGGTCTACGAGCAGTGCGTC.

The chain combines TRBV5-1 with TRBJ2-2, with D hard to call. V was trimmed by 4 bases and J by 0 bases, leaving 7 bases between them. Germline CDR1 SGHRS, CDR2 YFSETQ. CDR3 size: 14 residues. The CDR3 DNA sequence: TGCGCCAGCAGCCTGTTCGCGAACACCGGGGAGCTGTTTTTT. Encoded protein: CASSLFANTGELFF.

The sample holds many counts of this clonotype. J is TRBJ1-2 and V is TRBV6-6, with D maybe TRBD1 (5 bases). Trimming removed 2 bases from V and 3 bases from J, with 10 bases in between. Per the germline V gene, CDR1 is MNHNY and CDR2 is SVGAGI (reference sequence). CDR3 length equals 14 residues. CDR3 nucleotides: TGTGCCAGCAGTTACGGGCCAGGGTACTATGGCTACACCTTC. Amino acids: CASSYGPGYYGYTF.

The sample holds a few counts of this clonotype. This chain joins TRBV11-1 and TRBJ1-2, with D possibly being TRBD1 (5 bases). Germline V lookup: CDR1 SGHAT, CDR2 FQDESV (reference sequence). V was shortened by 0 bases and J by 8 bases, with 13 bases between the two germline ends. The CDR3 is 14 amino acids. The CDR3 protein is CASSLAFQGAGYTF. CDR3 nucleotide sequence: TGTGCCAGCAGCTTAGCTTTCCAGGGTGCCGGCTACACCTTC.

There are a few counts of this clonotype. The chain is built from TRBV28 and TRBJ2-1; 8 bases align to TRBD2. With 5 bases clipped from V and 1 base from J, the junction kept 7 bases outside the gene matches. CDR3 length equals 16 residues. CDR1 and CDR2 from the germline V gene are MDHEN and SYDVKM. The DNA of the CDR3 is TGTGCCAGCAGTCCCCCGGGAGGGTTATCCTACAATGAGCAGTTCTTC. It codes for CASSPPGGLSYNEQFF.

This clonotype was detected ten times or more. This rearrangement joins TRBV4-3 to TRBJ2-1; either TRBD1 or TRBD2 may supply D (5 bases each). Between the trimmed V and J ends, which lost 2 bases and 11 bases, there was a span of 10 bases. This CDR3 has 12 amino acids. The germline gives CDR1 LGHNA, CDR2 YSLEER. The DNA for the CDR3 is TGCGCCAGCAGCCAAACCGGGACCAAGCAGTTCTTC. Protein product: CASSQTGTKQFF.

Many counts were recorded for this clonotype. The CDR3: CASSEKVRQPQHF. The CDR3 nucleotides read TGTGCCAGCAGTGAAAAGGTCCGGCAGCCCCAGCATTTT. The chain carries TRBV6-1 and TRBJ1-5; the D is unclear. The germline V gene encodes CDR1 MNHNS and CDR2 SASEGT. V was cut by 2 bases and J by 7 bases, with 9 bases left in between. This CDR3 is built from 13 residues.

This clonotype occurred a few times. The chain combines TRBV2 with TRBJ2-1; the D gene is possibly TRBD1 (6 bases). Between the trimmed V and J ends, which lost 2 bases and 0 bases, there was a span of 17 bases. CDR3 length equals 18 residues. In germline, CDR1 is SNHLY, CDR2 FYNNEI. The CDR3 nucleotides read TGTGCCAGCAGTGAAACAATCGTTTTGGGGGCCTCCTACAATGAGCAGTTCTTC. This encodes CASSETIVLGASYNEQFF. Full variable domain (outside the CDR3, taken from reference TRBV2 and TRBJ2-1): EPEVTQTPSHQVTQMGQEVILRCVPISNHLYFYWYRQILGQKVEFLVSFYNNEISEKSEIFDDQFSVERPDGSNFTLKIRSTKLEDSAMYFCASSETIVLGASYNEQFFGPGTRLTVL.

For this clonotype: A much larger clone differs by one base, so this may be a read error. The J gene is TRBJ2-1, the V gene TRBV6-2 or TRBV6-3; 10 bases line up with TRBD1. The CDR3 length is 17 residues. Unmatched junction bases numbered 15, after V lost 4 bases and J lost 9 bases. CDR1 and CDR2 from the germline V gene are MNHEY and SVGEGT. This chain's CDR3 is CASSFWPGQGNRSEQFF. CDR3 sequence (DNA): TGTGCCAGCAGTTTCTGGCCGGGACAGGGGAACCGTAGTGAGCAGTTCTTC.

About this clonotype: Lacking the conserved final phenylalanine or tryptophan, this CDR3 likely reflects a read error. It is unclear where the CDR3 begins or ends on the DNA, so no DNA is shown, and the CDR3 is as TCRdb lists it. V and J are TRBV18 and TRBJ2-7; the table's D call of TRBD1 was not tested on the DNA. Germline V gene sequence: CDR1 KGHSH, CDR2 LQKENI. The CDR3 is 12 amino acids in total, end residues counted. The CDR3 loop reads CASSRDGYERYL.

The V gene is TRBV7-8, the J gene TRBJ1-5, with D uncertain. The ends were cut back, 2 bases at V and 0 bases at J, with 8 bases in the middle. CDR1 SGHVS and CDR2 FQNEAQ come from the germline V gene. This CDR3 comprises 15 residues. CDR3 protein: CASSLLDYSNQPQHF. CDR3 DNA sequence: TGTGCCAGCAGCTTATTGGACTATAGCAATCAGCCCCAGCATTTT. The full variable domain, with the rest looked up from reference TRBV7-8 and TRBJ1-5, is GAGVSQSPRYKVAKRGQDVALRCDPISGHVSLFWYQQALGQGPEFLTYFQNEAQLDKSGLPSDRFFAERPEGSVSTLKIQRTQQEDSAVYLCASSLLDYSNQPQHFGDGTRLSIL.

This clonotype was detected only a few times. J is TRBJ1-1 and V is TRBV5-8; TRBD1 might be the D (6 bases). The CDR3 is made up of 15 amino acids. Germline CDR1 is SGHTS and CDR2 is YDEGEE. Trimming shortened V by 3 bases and J by 1 base, and 13 bases separated the two germline ends. In nucleotides, the CDR3 is TGTGCCAGCAGCTCCCGCTCGGGACAGAACACTGAAGCTTTCTTT. Protein product: CASSSRSGQNTEAFF.

Ten or more counts support this clonotype. The chain employs TRBV6-2 or TRBV6-3 and TRBJ2-5; no firm D call. Trimming removed 6 bases from V and 1 base from J, with 9 bases in between. The CDR3 runs 13 residues. Germline CDR1 and CDR2: MNHEY and SVGEGT. CDR3 residues: CASRLGRQETQYF. CDR3 sequence (DNA): TGTGCCAGCAGACTTGGGCGCCAAGAGACCCAGTACTTC.

This clonotype was counted only a few times. Mismatch with germline at one junction end may stem from a read error. The V gene is TRBV6-6, the J gene TRBJ2-7; TRBD1 agrees at 10 bases. The CDR3 loop spans 17 amino acids. Germline V gene data show CDR1 as MNHNY and CDR2 as SVGAGI (reference sequence). In DNA form, the CDR3 reads TGTGCCGGCAGTTACTCCTGGGGGACAGGGGACGTCTACGAGCAGTACTTC. This encodes CAGSYSWGTGDVYEQYF.

This clonotype appeared a few times. This chain links TRBV5-4 with TRBJ2-5; maybe TRBD1 (6 bases). Germline loops: CDR1 SGHNT, CDR2 YYREEE (reference sequence). The CDR3 extends over 13 amino acids. The germline V and J ends were trimmed by 3 bases and 5 bases, with 11 bases remaining between them. The CDR3 sequence is CASSSRQGETQYF. DNA of the CDR3: TGTGCCAGCAGCTCCCGGCAGGGGGAGACCCAGTACTTC.